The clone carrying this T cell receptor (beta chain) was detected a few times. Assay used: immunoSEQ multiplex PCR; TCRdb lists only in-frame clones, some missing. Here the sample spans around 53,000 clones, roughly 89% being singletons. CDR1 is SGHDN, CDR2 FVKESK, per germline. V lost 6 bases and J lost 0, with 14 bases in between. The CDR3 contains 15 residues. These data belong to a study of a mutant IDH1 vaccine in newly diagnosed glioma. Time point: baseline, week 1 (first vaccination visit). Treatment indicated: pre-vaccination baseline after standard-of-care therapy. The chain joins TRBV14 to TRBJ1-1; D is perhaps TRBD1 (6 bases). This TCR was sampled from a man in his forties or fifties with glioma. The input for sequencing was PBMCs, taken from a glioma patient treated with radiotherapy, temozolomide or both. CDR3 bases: TGTGCCAGCAGGCGACAGGAAACCATGAACACTGAAGCTTTCTTT. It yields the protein CASRRQETMNTEAFF.